One and the same sample provided the 15 T cell receptor beta chains below, sequenced in a study of blood T cell repertoires in COVID-19. Method: immunoSEQ multiplex PCR; TCRdb's copy keeps in-frame clones and lacks some. This sample carries about 260,000 clones, approximately 91% of them seen once, and the ten largest clones take around 2.5%. The sequenced sample consisted of peripheral blood. The receptors come from a person aged 18-30 years with COVID-19, enrolled during active disease.

This sequence joins TRBV4-3 and TRBJ1-2; 7 bases align to TRBD1. Trimming cost V 0 bases and J 8 bases; bases outside gene matches: 15. Germline assignment: CDR1 LGHNA and CDR2 YSLEER. CDR3 length equals 17 residues. The DNA of the CDR3 is TGCGCCAGCAGCCAAGAGCCTCTTGGGCAGGGGGGAAAGGGCTACACCTTC. This sequence encodes CASSQEPLGQGGKGYTF.

The chain employs TRBV24-1 and TRBJ2-2; 7 nucleotides line up with TRBD1. The germline V gene encodes CDR1 KGHDR and CDR2 SFDVKD. The trim removed 6 bases at V and 3 bases at J, leaving 6 bases unmatched. The CDR3 extends over 15 amino acids. CDR3 loop: CATSHRGIYTGELFF. The CDR3, as DNA: TGTGCCACCAGTCACAGGGGAATTTACACCGGGGAGCTGTTTTTT.

J is TRBJ2-5 and V is TRBV3-1 (or the pseudogene TRBV3-2), with TRBD2 as a possible D gene (6 bases). V lost 0 bases and J 5 bases, leaving 13 bases between the germline ends. Germline V gene data show CDR1 as LGHDT and CDR2 as YNNKEL (reference sequence). The CDR3 spans 15 residues. The CDR3 loop is CASSQDHGGFETQYF. In DNA, the CDR3 is TGTGCCAGCAGCCAAGATCATGGAGGGTTCGAGACCCAGTACTTC.

The rearrangement uses TRBV6-5 and TRBJ2-7; 7 bases are a match to TRBD1. Germline CDR1 MNHEY, CDR2 SVGAGI. The V segment lost 6 bases and the J segment 1 base; nucleotides outside the gene matches: 9. The length of the CDR3 is 15 residues. The CDR3 DNA reads as TGTGCCAGCAGGTCTAACCCGGACAGGTCCTACGAGCAGTACTTC. This translates into CASRSNPDRSYEQYF.

The chain joins TRBV7-2 to TRBJ1-6; tentative D call: TRBD1 (6 bases). The CDR3 loop spans 12 amino acids. Germline V CDR1 and CDR2: SGHTA, FQGNSA. V was trimmed by 2 bases and J by 14 bases, leaving 10 bases between them. The CDR3 loop reads CASSLQGSTLHF. The CDR3 bases are TGTGCCAGCAGCTTACAGGGGTCAACCCTCCACTTT.

The chain couples TRBV5-6 to TRBJ2-7, with a tentative D call TRBD1 (5 bases). Germline V CDR1 and CDR2: SGHDT, YYEEEE. This CDR3 has 18 residues. V shed 2 bases and J shed 0 bases, with 21 bases lying between them. In DNA, the CDR3 is TGTGCCAGCAGCTTCAAGGTAGCCTCCCGACAGAGCTCCTACGAGCAGTACTTC. Encoded protein: CASSFKVASRQSSYEQYF.

V gene TRBV15 combines with J gene TRBJ2-1; 9 bases match TRBD2. V dropped 1 base and J dropped 0; count of bases not matched to a gene: 1. The CDR3 extends over 16 amino acids. Germline loops: CDR1 LNHNV, CDR2 YYDKDF (reference sequence). The CDR3 sequence: CATSRGREGSYNEQFF. The CDR3 bases are TGTGCCACCAGCAGAGGGCGGGAGGGCTCCTACAATGAGCAGTTCTTC.

V usage is TRBV19 and J usage is TRBJ1-1; possibly TRBD1 for D (6 bases). V was pared by 3 bases and J by 7 bases, with 9 bases between. Per the germline V gene, CDR1 is LNHDA and CDR2 is SQIVND (reference sequence). CDR3 length equals 12 residues. DNA of the CDR3: TGTGCCAGTAGTATCCAGGGGTTTGAAGCTTTCTTT. Translated, it gives CASSIQGFEAFF.

The V and J genes are TRBV19 and TRBJ1-1; D is undetermined. The CDR3 consists of 14 residues. The germline V gene has CDR1 LNHDA and CDR2 SQIVND (reference sequence). V lost 2 bases to trimming and J lost 6 bases, with 13 bases between them. CDR3 region: CASSITTVSAEAFF. The CDR3 DNA is TGTGCCAGTAGTATAACCACGGTCTCGGCTGAAGCTTTCTTT.

V and J are TRBV6-2 or TRBV6-3 and TRBJ2-5; D remains ambiguous. The V and J ends lost 10 bases and 5 bases respectively, with 20 bases between them. Germline values: CDR1 MNHEY, CDR2 SVGEGT. This CDR3 has 14 amino acids. CDR3 sequence (DNA): TGTGCCACCAATTACATACGACAAATGGAGACCCAGTACTTC. Translated: CATNYIRQMETQYF.

V usage is TRBV10-3 and J usage is TRBJ1-2, with TRBD1 identical over 7 bases. The CDR3 loop spans 12 amino acids. V lost 3 bases, J lost 8 bases, and 3 bases stayed unmatched. CDR1 and CDR2 (germline): ENHRY, SYGVKD. The CDR3 loop reads CAISEGGEGYTF. In DNA form, the CDR3 reads TGTGCCATCAGTGAAGGGGGCGAGGGCTACACCTTC.

Of note for this clone: Other DNA variants within this sample encode the same CDR3. The gene calls are TRBV5-1 and TRBJ2-7; TRBD1 matches 9 bases. V was pared by 0 bases and J by 5 bases, with 0 bases of the junction left unmatched. The CDR3 runs 13 residues. Germline lookup yields CDR1 SGHRS and CDR2 YFSETQ. The DNA of the CDR3 is TGCGCCAGCAGCTTGGGACAGGGGGACGAGCAGTACTTC. Residues: CASSLGQGDEQYF.

This clone is a singleton in its sample. V gene TRBV4-1 combines with J gene TRBJ2-5, with 7 bases lining up with TRBD1. Germline V gene sequence: CDR1 MGHRA, CDR2 YSYEKL. The trim removed 3 bases at V and 2 bases at J, leaving 6 bases unmatched. This CDR3 is 15 amino acids long. CDR3 sequence: CASSQISGGQETQYF. DNA of the CDR3: TGCGCCAGCAGCCAGATTTCAGGGGGACAAGAGACCCAGTACTTC.

This chain joins TRBV10-3 and TRBJ2-1; 12 bases map to TRBD2. The length of the CDR3 is 13 residues. With 7 bases clipped from V and 9 bases from J, the junction kept 4 bases outside the gene matches. CDR1 and CDR2 (germline): ENHRY, SYGVKD. The CDR3 region is CAITSGRGTEQFF. CDR3 bases: TGTGCCATCACTAGCGGGAGGGGGACTGAGCAGTTCTTC.

The chain links TRBV6-4 to TRBJ2-1, with TRBD1 matching over 7 bases. Germline values: CDR1 MRHNA, CDR2 SNTAGT. J was trimmed by 4 bases and V by 5 bases; bases with no gene match: 5. CDR3 length: 14 amino acids. The CDR3 is CASSLGQEYNEQFF. The CDR3 region has the DNA TGTGCCAGCAGTCTCGGACAGGAGTACAATGAGCAGTTCTTC.